This entry features one T cell receptor beta chain sequence. The table came from immunoSEQ multiplex PCR; TCRdb's copy has only in-frame clones and leaves some out. The sample includes some 96,000 clones, more than 70% of them seen just once. The entry originates in a study of T cell responses to AZD1222 COVID-19 vaccine. Germline assignment: CDR1 ENHRY and CDR2 SYGVKD. The CDR3 runs to 16 residues. The V and J ends lost 2 bases and 3 bases respectively, with 17 bases between them. V is TRBV10-3 and J is TRBJ2-7, with a weak D call TRBD2 (5 bases). The source is an adult who received the AZD1222 COVID-19 vaccine. The sequencing here drew on peripheral blood, taken 28 days after the second AZD1222 dose. The CDR3 reads CAISEGRERGGYEQYF. CDR3 sequence (DNA): TGTGCCATCAGTGAGGGACGGGAAAGAGGAGGCTACGAGCAGTACTTC.